This passage covers 21 T cell receptor beta chains from one sample sequenced in a study of T cells in women clearing cervical HPV infection. Clones were read by immunoSEQ multiplex PCR, and TCRdb kept only the in-frame ones, dropping some. Seen in this sample are tens of thousands of clones; the ten most common clones hold around 1.5%. Source material: blood buffy coat. Every receptor here comes from a woman aged 18 to 75 with a cervical HPV16 infection that either progressed to CIN3+ or cleared (not recorded which).

Note on this clone: The DNA ends 3 residues before the CDR3 does, and the rest of the CDR3 is filled in from the germline J gene. V and J are TRBV4-2 and TRBJ2-7; tentatively, D is TRBD1 (5 bases). V shed 0 bases and J shed 4 bases, with 7 bases lying between them. Looked up from germline, CDR1 is LGHNA and CDR2 is YNFKEQ. The CDR3 runs to 13 residues. CDR3 DNA, as far as it was read: TGTGCCAGCAGCCAAGATCAGGGTTACGAG. Translation: CASSQDQGYE. Given in full, the CDR3 is CASSQDQGYEQYF.

Note on this clone: The CDR3 goes on 3 residues after the read ends, and that part is filled in from the germline J gene. The chain is built from TRBV19 and TRBJ2-3; TRBD2 is a possible D gene (6 bases). Germline V gene data show CDR1 as LNHDA and CDR2 as SQIVND (reference sequence). V gave up 0 bases and J gave up 3 bases, with 13 bases separating them. The CDR3 is made up of 16 amino acids. The CDR3 here is CASSIDSSGPTDTQYF. The sequenced CDR3 bases are TGTGCCAGTAGTATAGATAGTAGCGGCCCAACAGATACG.

Concerning this clone: Sequencing ends 3 residues short of the CDR3 end; the germline J gene provides the rest. The gene calls are TRBV7-2 and TRBJ1-3; D ambiguous. Germline CDR1 is SGHTA and CDR2 is FQGNSA. The CDR3 contains 12 residues. The V gene lost 6 bases and the J gene lost 4 bases, with 7 bases spanning the gap. The CDR3 bases that were read are TGTGCCAGCAGGACTGACGGAAACACC. Residues: CASRTDGNT. The whole CDR3 region reads CASRTDGNTIYF.

In regard to this clone: The read terminates 3 residues before the CDR3 end, so the remaining end is supplied by the germline J gene. V and J are TRBV2 and TRBJ2-5, with 9 bases lining up with TRBD2. The CDR3 has 15 residues. The germline V gene has CDR1 SNHLY and CDR2 FYNNEI. With 7 bases clipped from V and 0 bases from J, the junction kept 6 bases outside the gene matches. CDR3 residues: CASTLTSGHQETQYF. CDR3 bases read: TGTGCCAGCACCTTGACTAGCGGACACCAAGAGACC.

Remarks on this clone: The read ends 3 residues before the CDR3 terminus; that terminus is restored from the germline J gene. The rearrangement joins TRBV29-1 to TRBJ1-4; D is unresolved. V was cut by 1 base and J by 2 bases, with 5 bases left in between. The germline CDR1 and CDR2 sequences are SQVTM and ANQGSEA. CDR3 length: 13 residues. CDR3 residues: CSVEGATNEKLFF. CDR3 DNA, as far as it was read: TGCAGCGTTGAAGGGGCTACTAATGAAAAA.

With regard to this clone: The read comes to an end 3 residues before the CDR3 does, leaving the germline J gene to fill in the end. The rearrangement uses TRBV30 and TRBJ1-6, with 7 bases matching TRBD1. Germline assignment: CDR1 GTSNPN and CDR2 SVGIG (reference sequence). This CDR3 contains 15 residues. Trimming cost V 4 bases and J 2 bases; bases outside gene matches: 5. The CDR3 region is CAWKTTGPYNSPLHF. CDR3 bases read: TGTGCCTGGAAGACGACAGGGCCCTATAATTCACCC. The whole variable domain, filled in from reference TRBV30 and TRBJ1-6, reads SQTIHQWPATLVQPVGSPLSLECTVEGTSNPNLYWYRQAAGRGLQLLFYSVGIGQISSEVPQNLSASRPQDRQFILSSKKLLLSDSGFYLCAWKTTGPYNSPLHFGNGTRLTVT.

Remarks on this clone: The read ends 3 residues early relative to the CDR3; the germline J gene fills the gap. The chain uses TRBV12-3 or TRBV12-4 and TRBJ2-7; the match to TRBD1 covers 9 bases. The CDR3 is 14 residues long. V trimming: 3 bases; J trimming: 2 bases; junction bases outside the gene matches: 2. The CDR3 protein is CASSFGTGTYEQYF. Incomplete CDR3 DNA: TGTGCCAGCAGTTTCGGGACAGGGACCTACGAG.

Note on this clone: Sequencing ends 3 residues short of the CDR3 end; the germline J gene provides the rest. The chain has TRBV5-5 and TRBJ1-2; D remains unclear. V shed 0 bases and J shed 6 bases, with 9 bases lying between them. Looked up from germline, CDR1 is SGHKS and CDR2 is YYEKEE (reference sequence). The CDR3 is made up of 13 amino acids. The DNA read from the CDR3 is TGTGCCAGCAGCTTGGCCTATCCGGATGGC. It encodes CASSLAYPDG. The full-length CDR3 reads as CASSLAYPDGYTF.

About this clone itself: The read ends 3 residues before the CDR3 terminus; that terminus is restored from the germline J gene. V gene TRBV20-1 combines with J gene TRBJ2-1; D ambiguous. This CDR3 has 14 amino acids. The V end was cut by 3 bases, the J end by 0 bases, with 9 bases between. Per germline, CDR1 DFQATT and CDR2 SNEGSKA (reference sequence). The covered CDR3 bases are TGCAGTGCTAGCTCTCCCGTCTCCTACAATGAG. Its translation: CSASSPVSYNE. The entire CDR3 protein reads CSASSPVSYNEQFF.

A note on this clone: The read terminates 3 residues ahead of where the CDR3 ends, so the germline J gene completes it. The gene calls are TRBV6-1 and TRBJ1-5, with a possible D match to TRBD1 (5 bases). CDR3 size: 15 residues. The V end lost 3 bases, the J end lost 3 bases, and 12 bases lay between the germline ends. Germline-derived CDR1 and CDR2 are MNHNS and SASEGT. The sequenced part of the CDR3 DNA is TGTGCCAGCAGTGATTTCGAAGGGGCCAATCAGCCC. Its translation: CASSDFEGANQP. The CDR3 reads in full as CASSDFEGANQPQHF.

With regard to this clone: Read sequence stops 3 residues before the CDR3 end, and the germline J gene provides the missing end. The chain joins TRBV7-6 to TRBJ2-3; 14 nucleotides align to TRBD2. Germline CDR1 reads SGHVS; CDR2 reads FNYEAQ. The CDR3 totals 16 residues. The V and J ends lost 5 bases and 6 bases, in that order; junction bases with no gene match: 7. Incomplete CDR3 DNA: TGTGCCAGCAGCCCAAGACTAGCGGGAGGGCCGGATACG. Translated: CASSPRLAGGPDT. The CDR3 as a whole reads CASSPRLAGGPDTQYF.

As for this clone: The CDR3 end falls 3 residues outside the read, so it is completed with the germline J gene. This chain links TRBV7-3 with TRBJ2-5; 15 nucleotides line up with TRBD2. Germline V gives CDR1 SGHTA, CDR2 FQGTGA. V lost 5 bases and J lost 1; bases outside the gene matches: 2. The CDR3 consists of 16 residues. The sequenced part of the CDR3 DNA is TGTGCCAGCAGCCGGGGACTAGCGGGGGGCCAAGAGACC. Translating gives CASSRGLAGGQET. The entire CDR3 sequence reads CASSRGLAGGQETQYF.

Comment on this clone: The read ends 3 residues before the CDR3 terminus; that terminus is restored from the germline J gene. V usage is TRBV7-9 and J usage is TRBJ2-7; possible D gene TRBD1, 6 bases. The V gene's germline CDR1 is SEHNR and CDR2 FQNEAQ (reference sequence). The length of the CDR3 is 13 residues. The V end lost 4 bases, the J end lost 1 base, and 8 bases lay between the germline ends. CDR3 loop: CASSYGQSYEQYF. Incomplete CDR3 DNA: TGTGCCAGCAGCTACGGACAGTCCTACGAG.

Concerning this clone: From the germline J gene comes the end of the CDR3, since the read stops 3 residues before it. The chain couples TRBV6-2 or TRBV6-3 to TRBJ1-1; 10 nucleotides agree with TRBD1. V dropped 7 bases and J dropped 7; count of bases not matched to a gene: 6. The germline V gene has CDR1 MNHEY and CDR2 SVGEGT. This CDR3 is built from 13 residues. Partial CDR3 DNA: TGTGCCAGCACCAGGACAGGGGGAGGTGAA. Translation gives CASTRTGGGE. The whole CDR3 protein reads CASTRTGGGEAFF.

Details on this clone: Coverage ceases 3 residues before the CDR3 finishes, and the germline J gene fills in the end. The chain carries TRBV7-9 and TRBJ2-2, with TRBD1 as a possible D gene (7 bases). With 3 bases removed from V and 4 bases from J, the gap between germline ends came to 12 bases. Germline lookup yields CDR1 SEHNR and CDR2 FQNEAQ (reference sequence). This CDR3 is 15 amino acids long. Here the CDR3 reads CASSFQGGSTGELFF. CDR3 DNA (partial): TGTGCCAGCAGCTTCCAGGGGGGTAGCACCGGGGAG.

Concerning this clone: Read data end 3 residues before the CDR3 end; the end is taken from the germline J gene. The V call is TRBV18, the J call TRBJ2-1, with 13 bases matching TRBD2. Germline V lookup: CDR1 KGHSH, CDR2 LQKENI. The CDR3 spans 16 residues. V gave up 2 bases and J gave up 5 bases; unmatched junction bases: 3. The CDR3 bases that were read are TGTGCCAGCTCACCAGGGACTAGCGGGACACACAATGAG. It codes for CASSPGTSGTHNE. The entire CDR3 reads CASSPGTSGTHNEQFF. Complete variable domain (other parts from reference TRBV18 and TRBJ2-1): NAGVMQNPRHLVRRRGQEARLRCSPMKGHSHVYWYRQLPEEGLKFMVYLQKENIIDESGMPKERFSAEFPKEGPSILRIQQVVRGDSAAYFCASSPGTSGTHNEQFFGPGTRLTVL.

As for this clone: The CDR3 end is not reached by the read, which stops 3 residues before it; the germline J gene fills it in. The chain links TRBV10-3 to TRBJ2-1; 7 bases are shared with TRBD1. The length of the CDR3 is 16 residues. V lost 2 bases, J lost 6 bases, and 10 bases stayed unmatched. CDR1 ENHRY and CDR2 SYGVKD come from the germline V gene. Partial CDR3 DNA: TGTGCCATCAGTGAGGCCACAGGGGTGGGTGGCAATGAG. Translated, it gives CAISEATGVGGNE. The whole CDR3 is CAISEATGVGGNEQFF.

A note on this clone: The observed sequence ends 3 residues before the CDR3 terminus, with the missing tail filled in from the germline J gene. The rearrangement links TRBV7-8 to TRBJ2-1; D gene ambiguous. The CDR3 runs to 15 residues. Per germline, CDR1 SGHVS and CDR2 FQNEAQ. V was pared by 5 bases and J by 5 bases, with 16 bases between. Here the CDR3 reads CASSPSRRRDNEQFF. CDR3 DNA, as far as it was read: TGTGCCAGCAGCCCGTCCAGGCGAAGGGACAATGAG.

About this clone: The read gets to within 3 residues of the CDR3 end, and the germline J gene fills in the rest. The chain recombines TRBV18 with TRBJ2-7, with TRBD1 matching 9 bases. Trimming took 5 bases from V and 3 from J; bases not matched to a gene: 8. CDR3 length: 15 amino acids. Germline V lookup: CDR1 KGHSH, CDR2 LQKENI. Partial CDR3 DNA: TGTGCCAGCTCATTCGCGGGACAGGGCAACTACGAG. Translating gives CASSFAGQGNYE. The full CDR3 reads CASSFAGQGNYEQYF.

Comments on this clone: Read sequence stops 3 residues before the CDR3 end, and the germline J gene provides the missing end. This chain links TRBV5-4 with TRBJ1-3, with a tentative D call TRBD1 (5 bases). V gave up 4 bases and J gave up 0 bases, with 11 bases separating them. There are 15 residues in the CDR3. The germline V gene encodes CDR1 SGHNT and CDR2 YYREEE (reference sequence). CDR3 bases read: TGTGCCAGCAGCGAACTAACAGGCTCTGGAAACACC. Translation gives CASSELTGSGNT. Given in full, the CDR3 is CASSELTGSGNTIYF.

As to this clone: The CDR3 end falls 3 residues outside the read, so it is completed with the germline J gene. The chain recombines TRBV2 with TRBJ1-6, with TRBD1 matching 8 bases. The CDR3 is 14 amino acids. After removal of 6 bases from V and 10 bases from J, the junction contained 8 bases not matched to a gene. The germline V gene encodes CDR1 SNHLY and CDR2 FYNNEI. CDR3 DNA (partial): TGTGCCAGCAGAACGACAGGGGTTGGGTCACCC. Encoded protein: CASRTTGVGSP. The full CDR3 protein reads CASRTTGVGSPLHF.